This T cell receptor beta chain was retrieved from a study of T cells in narcolepsy. Libraries were prepared by immunoSEQ multiplex PCR; TCRdb keeps only in-frame clonotypes and omits some of them. The sample consists of 28,000 or so clones, roughly four fifths of them appearing once. Trimming stripped 2 bases from V and 0 bases from J, with 11 bases between. The V gene's germline CDR1 is KGHSH and CDR2 LQKENI. There are 17 residues in the CDR3. This chain connects TRBV18 to TRBJ1-6, with D tentatively TRBD1 (5 bases). The clonotype comes from a human donor with narcolepsy. The sequencing input was CD45RA- memory CD4+ T cells from PBMCs. CDR3 nucleotide sequence: TGTGCCAGCTCACCATTCTCGACAGACTCCTATAATTCACCCCTCCACTTT. This gives the protein CASSPFSTDSYNSPLHF.